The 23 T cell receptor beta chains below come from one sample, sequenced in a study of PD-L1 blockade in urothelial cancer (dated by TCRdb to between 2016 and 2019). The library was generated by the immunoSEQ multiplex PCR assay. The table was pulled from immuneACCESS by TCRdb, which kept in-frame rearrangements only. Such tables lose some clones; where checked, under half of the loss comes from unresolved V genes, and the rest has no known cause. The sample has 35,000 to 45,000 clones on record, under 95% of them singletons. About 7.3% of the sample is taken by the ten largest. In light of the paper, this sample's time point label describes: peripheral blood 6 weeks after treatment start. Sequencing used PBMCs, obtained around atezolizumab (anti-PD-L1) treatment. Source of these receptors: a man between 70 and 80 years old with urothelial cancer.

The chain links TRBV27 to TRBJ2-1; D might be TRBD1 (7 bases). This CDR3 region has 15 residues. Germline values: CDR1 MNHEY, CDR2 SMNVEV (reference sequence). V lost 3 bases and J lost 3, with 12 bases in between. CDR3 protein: CASSLGGQYYNEQFF. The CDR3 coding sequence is TGTGCCAGCAGTTTGGGGGGACAGTACTACAATGAGCAGTTCTTC.

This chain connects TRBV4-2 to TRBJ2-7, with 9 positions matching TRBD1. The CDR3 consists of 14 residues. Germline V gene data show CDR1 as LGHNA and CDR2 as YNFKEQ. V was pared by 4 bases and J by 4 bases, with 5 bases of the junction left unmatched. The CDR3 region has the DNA TGTGCCAGCAGCCCACAGGGGGCAGGTTACGAGCAGTACTTC. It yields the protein CASSPQGAGYEQYF.

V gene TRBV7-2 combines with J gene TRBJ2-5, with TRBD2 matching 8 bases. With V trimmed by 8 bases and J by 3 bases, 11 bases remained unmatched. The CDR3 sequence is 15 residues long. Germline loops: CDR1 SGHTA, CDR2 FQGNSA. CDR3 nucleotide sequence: TGTGCCAGCCGCGCTAGGCGGGGGGTCGAAGAGACCCAGTACTTC. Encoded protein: CASRARRGVEETQYF.

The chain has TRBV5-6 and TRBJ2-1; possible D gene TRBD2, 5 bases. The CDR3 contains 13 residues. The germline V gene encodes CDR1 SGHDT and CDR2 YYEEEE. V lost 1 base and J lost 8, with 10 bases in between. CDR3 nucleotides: TGTGCCAGCAGCTTGCCTAGCTCCCATGAGCAGTTCTTC. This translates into CASSLPSSHEQFF.

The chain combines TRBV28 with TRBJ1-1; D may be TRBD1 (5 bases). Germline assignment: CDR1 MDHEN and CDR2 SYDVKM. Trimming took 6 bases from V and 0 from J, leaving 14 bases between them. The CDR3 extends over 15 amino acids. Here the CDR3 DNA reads TGTGCCAGCAGCCCATACAGGATCATGAACACTGAAGCTTTCTTT. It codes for CASSPYRIMNTEAFF.

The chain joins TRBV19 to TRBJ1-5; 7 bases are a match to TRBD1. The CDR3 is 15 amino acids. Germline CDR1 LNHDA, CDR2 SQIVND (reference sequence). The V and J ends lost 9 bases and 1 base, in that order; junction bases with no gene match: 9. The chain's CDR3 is CASGRGRGSNQPQHF. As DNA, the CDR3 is TGTGCCAGCGGGAGGGGGCGCGGGAGCAATCAGCCCCAGCATTTT.

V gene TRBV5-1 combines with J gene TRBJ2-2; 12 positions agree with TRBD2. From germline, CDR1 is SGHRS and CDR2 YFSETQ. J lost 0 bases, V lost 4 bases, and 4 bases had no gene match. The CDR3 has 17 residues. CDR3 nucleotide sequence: TGCGCCAGCAGCACGGGACTAGCGGGTACGAACACCGGGGAGCTGTTTTTT. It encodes CASSTGLAGTNTGELFF.

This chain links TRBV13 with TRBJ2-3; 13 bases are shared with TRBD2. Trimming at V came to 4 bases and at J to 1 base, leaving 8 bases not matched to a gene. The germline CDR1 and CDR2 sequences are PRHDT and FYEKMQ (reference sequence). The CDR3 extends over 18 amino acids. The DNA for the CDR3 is TGTGCCAGCAGCTCAGGACTAGCGGGAGCAATGGGCACAGATACGCAGTATTTT. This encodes CASSSGLAGAMGTDTQYF.

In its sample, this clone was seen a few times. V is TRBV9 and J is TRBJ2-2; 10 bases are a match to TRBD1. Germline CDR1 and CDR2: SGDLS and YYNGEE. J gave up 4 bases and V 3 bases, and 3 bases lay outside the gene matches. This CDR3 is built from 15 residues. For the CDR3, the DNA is TGTGCCAGCAGCGCAAGGACAGGGGGCACCGGGGAGCTGTTTTTT. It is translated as CASSARTGGTGELFF. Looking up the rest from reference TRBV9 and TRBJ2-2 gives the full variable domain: DSGVTQTPKHLITATGQRVTLRCSPRSGDLSVYWYQQSLDQGLQFLIQYYNGEERAKGNILERFSAQQFPDLHSELNLSSLELGDSALYFCASSARTGGTGELFFGEGSRLTVL.

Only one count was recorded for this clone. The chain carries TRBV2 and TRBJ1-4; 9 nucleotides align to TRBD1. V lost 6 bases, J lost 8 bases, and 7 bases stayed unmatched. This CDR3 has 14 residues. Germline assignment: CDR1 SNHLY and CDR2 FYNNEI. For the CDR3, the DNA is TGTGCCAGCAGGCCTCCGGGACAGGGAGAAAAACTGTTTTTT. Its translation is CASRPPGQGEKLFF. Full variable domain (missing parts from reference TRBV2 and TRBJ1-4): EPEVTQTPSHQVTQMGQEVILRCVPISNHLYFYWYRQILGQKVEFLVSFYNNEISEKSEIFDDQFSVERPDGSNFTLKIRSTKLEDSAMYFCASRPPGQGEKLFFGSGTQLSVL.

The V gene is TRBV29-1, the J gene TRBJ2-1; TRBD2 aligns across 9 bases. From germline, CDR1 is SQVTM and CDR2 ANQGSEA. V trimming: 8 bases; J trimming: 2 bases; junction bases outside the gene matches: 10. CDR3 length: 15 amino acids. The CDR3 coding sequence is TGCAGCCACGCGGTGACTAGCGGAGCCTACAATGAGCAGTTCTTC. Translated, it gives CSHAVTSGAYNEQFF.

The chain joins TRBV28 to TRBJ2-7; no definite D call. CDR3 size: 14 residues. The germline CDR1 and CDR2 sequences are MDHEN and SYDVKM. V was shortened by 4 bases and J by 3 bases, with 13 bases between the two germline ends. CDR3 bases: TGTGCCAGCAGTTCCCCTCGCGTTAGCTACGAGCAGTACTTC. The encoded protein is CASSSPRVSYEQYF.

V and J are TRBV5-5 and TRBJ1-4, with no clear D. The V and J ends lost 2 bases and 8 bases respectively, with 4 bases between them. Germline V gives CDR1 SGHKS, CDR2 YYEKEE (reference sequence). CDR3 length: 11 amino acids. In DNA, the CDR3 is TGTGCCAGCAGCTTAGCCGAAAAACTGTTTTTT. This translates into CASSLAEKLFF.

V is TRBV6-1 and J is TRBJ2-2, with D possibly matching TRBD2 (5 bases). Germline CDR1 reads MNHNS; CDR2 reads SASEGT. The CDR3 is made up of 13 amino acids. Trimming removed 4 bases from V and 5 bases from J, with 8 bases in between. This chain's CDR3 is CASSAGGTGELFF. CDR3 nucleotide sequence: TGTGCCAGCAGTGCGGGCGGGACCGGGGAGCTGTTTTTT.

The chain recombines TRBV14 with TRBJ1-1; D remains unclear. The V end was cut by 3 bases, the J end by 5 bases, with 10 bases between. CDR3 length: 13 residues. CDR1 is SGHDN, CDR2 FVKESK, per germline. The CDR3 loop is CASSHNSRTEAFF. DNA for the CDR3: TGTGCCAGCAGCCACAACTCTCGGACTGAAGCTTTCTTT.

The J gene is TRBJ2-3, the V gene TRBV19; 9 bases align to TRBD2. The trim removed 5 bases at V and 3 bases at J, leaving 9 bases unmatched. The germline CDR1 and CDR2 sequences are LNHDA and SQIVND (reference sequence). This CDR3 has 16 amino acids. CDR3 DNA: TGTGCCAGTAGTCCCAAGGCTAGCGGGAAAACAGATACGCAGTATTTT. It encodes CASSPKASGKTDTQYF.

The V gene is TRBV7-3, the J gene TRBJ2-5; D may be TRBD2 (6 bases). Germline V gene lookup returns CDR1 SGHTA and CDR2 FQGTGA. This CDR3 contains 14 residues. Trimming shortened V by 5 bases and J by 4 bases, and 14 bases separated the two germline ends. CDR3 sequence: CASSLRGAVETQYF. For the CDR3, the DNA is TGTGCCAGCAGCCTGCGCGGGGCGGTAGAGACCCAGTACTTC.

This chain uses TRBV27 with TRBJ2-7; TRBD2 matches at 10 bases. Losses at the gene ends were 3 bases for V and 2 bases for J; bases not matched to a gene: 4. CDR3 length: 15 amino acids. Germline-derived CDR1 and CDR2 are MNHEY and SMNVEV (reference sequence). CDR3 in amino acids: CASSFGLAETYEQYF. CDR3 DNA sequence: TGTGCCAGCAGTTTCGGACTAGCGGAAACCTACGAGCAGTACTTC.

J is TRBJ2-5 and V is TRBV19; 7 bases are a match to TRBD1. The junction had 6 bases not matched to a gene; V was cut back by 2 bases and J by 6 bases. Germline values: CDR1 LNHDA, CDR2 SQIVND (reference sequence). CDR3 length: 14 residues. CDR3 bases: TGTGCCAGTAGTATATATGGGACAGAGAAGACCCAGTACTTC. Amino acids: CASSIYGTEKTQYF.

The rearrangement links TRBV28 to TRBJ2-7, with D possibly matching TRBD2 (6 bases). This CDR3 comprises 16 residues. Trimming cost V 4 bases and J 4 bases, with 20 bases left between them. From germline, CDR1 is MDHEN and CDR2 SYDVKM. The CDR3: CASSSPGGSTPYEQYF. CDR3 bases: TGTGCCAGCAGTTCACCCGGGGGTAGTACTCCTTACGAGCAGTACTTC.

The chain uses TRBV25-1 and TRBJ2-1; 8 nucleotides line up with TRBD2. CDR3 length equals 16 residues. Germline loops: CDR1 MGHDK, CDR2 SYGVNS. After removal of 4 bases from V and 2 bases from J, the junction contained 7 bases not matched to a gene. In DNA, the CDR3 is TGTGCCAGCAGTGCATCCGGGACTAGTGCCTACAATGAGCAGTTCTTC. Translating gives CASSASGTSAYNEQFF.

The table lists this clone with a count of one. The CDR3 DNA reads TGTGCCAGCAGCGGGCAAAAGCAGTCAGATACGCAGTATTTT. It yields the protein CASSGQKQSDTQYF. This chain links TRBV13 with TRBJ2-3; D unclear. Germline V gene data show CDR1 as PRHDT and CDR2 as FYEKMQ (reference sequence). Trimming took off 5 bases at V and 4 bases at J, with 13 bases between the two ends. This CDR3 has 14 amino acids.

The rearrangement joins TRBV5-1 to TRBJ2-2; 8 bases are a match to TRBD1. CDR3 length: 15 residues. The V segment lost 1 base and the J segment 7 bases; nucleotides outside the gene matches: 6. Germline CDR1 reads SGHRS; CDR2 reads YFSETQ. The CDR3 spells CASSLRTGPNGELFF. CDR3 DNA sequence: TGCGCCAGCAGCTTGAGGACAGGGCCTAACGGGGAGCTGTTTTTT.